This T cell receptor (beta chain) was obtained from a study of T cells in Graves' hyperthyroidism and ophthalmopathy. Whole-study results and caveats: Most clonotypes expanded in the thyroid (above 0.001) were also present in blood.

RNA transcripts were the template for amplifying TCR beta CDR3 regions. The HTBI primer set was used in a first-round RT-PCR of the TCR CDR3. Using its own MiXCR run on the multiplex PCR reads, TCRdb lists one record per CDR3 protein. The data show some 340,000 distinct CDR3 sequences, roughly 15% seen once. The CDR3 length is 16 residues. V lost 1 base, J lost 4 bases, and 5 bases stayed unmatched. Germline V CDR1 and CDR2: SGHAT, FQNNGV. This clonotype was counted at least ten times. Its cognate antigen is unknown. Thyroid ultrasound and orbital computed tomography, with clinical symptoms and serum thyroxine and TRAb, informed diagnoses.

The TCR originated in a woman aged 35 to 49 with Graves' ophthalmopathy. The material sequenced was blood. This rearrangement joins TRBV11-2 to TRBJ2-1; 9 positions match TRBD1. The CDR3 DNA is TGTGCCAGCAGCTTAGTACAGGGGGCGCTTTACAATGAGCAGTTCTTC. Translation gives CASSLVQGALYNEQFF.